These 4 T cell receptor beta chains share one sample of origin, sequenced in a study of T cells after yellow fever vaccination (dated by TCRdb to about 2019). The label giving this sample's treatment or condition can be read as: live attenuated yellow fever vaccine strain. Libraries were made using 5' RACE. Sequencing instrument: Illumina NovaSeq 6000. TCRdb reprocessing: public reads trimmed at Q25 with fastp, clones called with MiXCR, in-frame beta chains kept. Each record represents a unique CDR3 protein, reported with the most common genes and DNA among its rows. The sample table holds about 240,000 distinct CDR3 sequences, of which roughly 3.7% were seen once. The top ten clonotypes cover under 20% of the sample. The material sequenced was PBMCs, taken 15 days after the yellow fever booster vaccination. Source of these receptors: a man between 18 and 35 years old who received the YFV17D yellow fever vaccine.

This clonotype was observed at least ten times. The J gene is TRBJ1-5, the V gene TRBV27, with no clear D. CDR1 is MNHEY and CDR2 is SMNVEV in the germline V gene (reference sequence). V shed 2 bases and J shed 3 bases, with 8 bases lying between them. The CDR3 runs to 14 residues. The CDR3 nucleotides are TGTGCCAGCAGTTTAGGCACCAACAATCAGCCCCAGCATTTT. It encodes CASSLGTNNQPQHF.

Many counts were recorded for this clonotype. The V and J genes are TRBV5-1 and TRBJ2-1; D may be TRBD2 (6 bases). Germline values: CDR1 SGHRS, CDR2 YFSETQ. This CDR3 is 14 amino acids long. The ends were cut back, 5 bases at V and 6 bases at J, with 15 bases in the middle. Here the CDR3 DNA reads TGCGCCAGCAGTACGGGGGTACTTGGCAATGAGCAGTTCTTC. This sequence encodes CASSTGVLGNEQFF.

This clonotype was seen ten or more times. V gene TRBV20-1 combines with J gene TRBJ2-1; 11 positions match TRBD2. This CDR3 contains 14 residues. The J segment lost 9 bases and the V segment lost 2 bases, leaving 6 bases of the junction unmatched. CDR1 DFQATT and CDR2 SNEGSKA come from the germline V gene (reference sequence). The CDR3 loop reads CSARPSGGILEQFF. CDR3 bases: TGCAGTGCTAGACCTAGCGGGGGGATCCTTGAGCAGTTCTTC.

In this sample, this clonotype turned up a few times. This chain connects TRBV12-3 or TRBV12-4 to TRBJ1-5; no definite D call. The CDR3 is 13 residues long. The V end lost 3 bases, the J end lost 7 bases, and 10 bases lay between the germline ends. CDR3 protein: CASSLGSWQPQHF. In DNA form, the CDR3 reads TGTGCCAGCAGTTTGGGATCCTGGCAGCCCCAGCATTTT.